The source of this T cell receptor (beta chain) is a study of blood T cell repertoires in COVID-19. Study-level information: Collection of acute and convalescent COVID-19 samples took place in the United States, Italy and Spain. The analysed material was cDNA or gDNA that came from T cells, B-cell-depleted T cells, or PBMCs.

The CDR3 sequence is 16 residues long. Per the germline V gene, CDR1 is MDHEN and CDR2 is SYDVKM. Original analysis: Amplification of reference gene primers was used by the study to estimate nucleated cell counts. Repertoires were generated with immunoSEQ multiplex PCR, while TCRdb's copy carries only in-frame clones and drops some. V, J and clone size reflect that table, while D and trimming were determined from the DNA. The sample includes about 300,000 clones, 88% of them seen just once. As regards this clone: Mismatch with germline at one junction end may stem from a read error.

The J gene is TRBJ1-1, the V gene TRBV28; 11 bases map to TRBD1. The sequenced material came from peripheral blood. The receptor was isolated from a young woman who had recovered from COVID-19. This CDR3 reads CASRLWVGTGGPEAFF. CDR3 bases: TGTGCCAGCAGATTATGGGTAGGGACAGGGGGACCTGAAGCTTTCTTT.